This T cell receptor beta chain was identified during a study of blood T cell repertoires in COVID-19. Study context: T cells, B-cell-depleted T cells, or PBMCs provided the cDNA or gDNA that served as material.

The data were produced by immunoSEQ multiplex PCR, yet TCRdb's version contains in-frame clones alone and is incomplete. The sample consists of 250,000 to 300,000 clones, 65% to 90% of them appearing once. Losses at the gene ends were 5 bases for V and 5 bases for J; bases not matched to a gene: 11. This CDR3 comprises 16 residues. Germline CDR1 is SNHLY and CDR2 is FYNNEI. The TCR comes from a man aged 45-60 years with active or convalescent COVID-19. This chain connects TRBV2 to TRBJ1-4; 7 bases agree with TRBD1. The sample taken for sequencing was peripheral blood. In DNA, the CDR3 is TGTGCCAGCAGTCCGACAGCAATCAGGGGGAATGAAAAACTGTTTTTT. Protein product: CASSPTAIRGNEKLFF.